This TCR beta chain was captured by sequencing in a study of cytomegalovirus exposure and HLA in healthy donors (dated by TCRdb to 2017 to 2019). Background for the entire study: In an earlier analysis of 587 of the donors, approximately 300 Gb of sequence data and 120 million or so unique TCR beta sequences from roughly 180 million T cells were reported. Roughly 310 gigabases of sequencing data and tens of millions of unique TCR sequences were included in an early release covering about 700 HLA-typed donors. The genetic ancestry cluster associated with self-reported Caucasian donors included 81% of the 398 genotyped donors. The study aimed to test whether signatures of past pathogen exposure could be identified by cataloging public T cell receptors. The T cell repertoires of 666 subjects were profiled by immunosequencing and related to cytomegalovirus serostatus. In addition to the first cohort of approximately 670 subjects, a separate validation cohort of under 150 different subjects was used. To predict cytomegalovirus infection status, the study brought together high-throughput TCR immunosequencing, statistical association of individual TCRs with disease status, and machine learning. In a later analysis, previously published TCR beta repertoires from roughly 710 donors were re-analyzed and high-resolution HLA genotyping was added so that TCR occurrence patterns could be studied. The later analysis used no new phenotypic data to find candidate immune exposures, relying instead on TCR beta sequences and their occurrence across donors. An earlier analysis of nearly 600 of the donors applied high-throughput TCR beta sequencing to assess whether each TCR beta V gene segment acted as functional or pseudogenic. Donor age, sex, ethnicity and CMV serostatus were compiled alongside the repertoire data. A later genetic analysis took genome-wide SNP genotypes for about 55% of the 666 donors and used that subset as a discovery cohort. Every repertoire in the discovery cohort had been generated on one and the same sequencing platform. HLA typing covered class I and class II loci at four-digit resolution. Typing coverage differed by locus: A, B, C, DRB1 and DQB1 were typed in about 629-640 donors, DQA1 in 500 to 550, DPA1 in 606, and DPB1 in just under 490. About five DR-DQ haplotypes were handled as single units for association and clustering because linkage in the cohort was strong. Among 398 genotyped donors of the cohort, an average of around 250,000 unique TCR beta nucleotide sequences was sequenced per donor, of which 15% to 20% were non-productive. The paper as a whole reports these results and caveats: For the cohort, immune exposure information was limited to CMV serostatus. In a later genetic analysis, fewer N-insertions in productive TCRs were reported among donors in an Asian-associated ancestry cluster than the roughly 700-donor mean. When HLA alleles, especially DR and DQ, strongly co-occurred, attributing TCR associations to individual alleles was difficult. The earlier analysis of 587 of the donors excluded fewer than 20 rarely observed V segments, including chromosome 9 orphons, because counts were too low. According to the authors, the approach could potentially be generalized to other disease states and immunological phenotypes. Several of the top co-occurrence clusters appeared to be linked to parvovirus B19, influenza, CMV and Epstein-Barr virus, according to a later analysis. In an earlier analysis of several hundred of the donors, most TCR beta V segments were observed in productive rearrangements about 90% or about 30% of the time, broadly matching IMGT annotations. A later analysis found that most CMV-associated TCR beta chains appeared HLA-restricted, with HLA associations seemingly driven largely by CMV exposure. V-gene and J-gene trimming of TCR beta chains was associated with a missense DCLRE1C variant in a later genetic analysis, and the association was replicated in an independent cohort. Three of the identified cytomegalovirus-associated TCR beta chains were confirmed in vitro to be specific for cytomegalovirus antigens. Presence/absence analyses assumed roughly uniform sequencing depth across donors, an assumption that may not hold. The study listed over 150 TCR beta chains as associated with cytomegalovirus. A later analysis associated 15,000 to 20,000 TCR beta sequences with specific HLA alleles at a false discovery rate of 0.05. In a later analysis, the rate of TCR association differed among HLA loci, with DRB1 alleles having the most associated TCRs and HLA-C alleles having the fewest. The cohort was sequenced for TCR beta chains only, and without alpha or paired-chain data the features that could be detected were limited. Across donors, most TCR sequences were observed very rarely, whereas some public TCRs were present in many individuals. A further reported finding was that TCR beta sequences accurately predicted the HLA-A and HLA-B alleles for most subjects in the first cohort. Because the 87-base-pair reads could not distinguish some IMGT-functional V segments, including TRBV6-2 and TRBV6-3, those segments were excluded. In a later analysis, HLA-associated TCR beta chains were found to be more clonally expanded and to have lower generation probabilities than equally common non-associated chains. Linkage disequilibrium might explain the correlated functional status among segregating V segments, but an unknown experimental factor could not be ruled out. The classifier was reported to diagnose cytomegalovirus status with high specificity and sensitivity in both the original and validation cohorts. A cluster of highly shared sequence variants was judged likely to represent a technical artifact of the sequencing pipeline. Because HLA typing was unavailable for some donors at each locus, only the typed subset was used in association tests.

Trimming removed 7 bases from V and 3 bases from J, leaving 10 bases between the germline ends. Looking up the germline V gene (reference sequence) yields CDR1 MNHNY and CDR2 SVGAGI. Measured from the cysteine to the phenylalanine, the CDR3 is 12 residues long. Only CDR3 DNA is held: 36 bases, read in frame from base 1. This clone came up a few times. The specificity of this receptor is unknown. No clone much larger than this one lies a single base away; base qualities are absent. Library preparation was by the immunoSEQ multiplex PCR assay. A mixture of 60 forward primers for TCR Vbeta segments and 13 reverse primers for TCR Jbeta segments was used in the multiplex PCR. Amplification of the CDR3 region of rearranged TCR beta genes was performed with a multiplex PCR assay on genomic DNA. On the Illumina HiSeq System, the amplified TCR beta libraries were sequenced as 87-base-pair reads. The study's own analysis went as follows. In a later analysis, roughly 80 million unique TCR beta chains were counted across the 500 to 700 repertoires, and approximately 11 million of these chains were shared by at least two donors. A nearest-neighbor algorithm error-corrected the raw reads and collapsed the reads into unique sequences, merging closely related sequences to remove PCR and sequencing errors. V, D and J gene segments were assigned by aligning CDR3 sequences to IMGT reference sequences. For a sequence to be retained, a match of at least six nucleotides was required to both a V gene segment and a J gene segment. A rearrangement was called productive if the CDR3 had no stop codons and remained in frame with V and J, and every other rearrangement was called non-productive. Following IMGT convention, CDR3 was defined as the stretch from the second conserved V-encoded cysteine to the conserved J-encoded phenylalanine. In an earlier analysis of 587 of the donors, sequences lacking an unambiguous match to a single V gene segment were excluded. An earlier analysis of about 590 of the donors classified V segments as functional when productive rearrangements were above 56.7% and as segregating when the standard deviation between donors was above 5%. A statistical classification framework was developed to diagnose cytomegalovirus status using the catalog of TCR beta chain sequences. V and J gene assignment, in a later analysis, came from comparing TCR nucleotide sequences with IMGT/GENE-DB human TR gene sequences. A later analysis assigned CDR3 sequences and most-parsimonious VDJ recombination scenarios with the TCRdist pipeline. A later analysis defined each TCR beta chain by its CDR3 amino acid sequence plus V-gene family, and excluded reads lacking a unique V-gene family. To address suspected cross-contamination and a sequencing artifact, a later analysis removed roughly 640 highly shared, low-generation-probability nucleotide sequences. In a later analysis, a clonal expansion index for each public chain was calculated from normalized within-repertoire ranks of inferred template counts. In a later analysis, generation probabilities were computed with a VDJ recombination model fitted to out-of-frame rearrangements, and the resulting probabilities were checked against IGoR. In a later analysis, TCR-TCR, TCR-HLA and TCR-CMV co-occurrence was scored with hypergeometric tests, and a repertoire-size bias correction was applied to TCR pairs. False discovery rates were estimated in a later analysis by permuting HLA or CMV assignments 20 times. In a later analysis, co-occurring TCRs were grouped using DBSCAN, with TCRdist sequence similarity added in when clustering inside HLA-allele-positive subsets. For co-occurrence clustering, repertoires with fewer than 30,000 or more than 120,000 public chains were excluded, along with roughly 5 repertoires with anomalous nucleotide sharing. TCRdb carries this immuneACCESS record with in-frame sequences only. Its versions omit some clonotypes, under half of them owing to an unresolved V gene in the studies checked, with the rest unexplained. That table is the source of V, J and clone size, and D and trimming were worked out from the DNA. Counted in this sample were some 200,000 clones; 80% to 85% of them appeared once. The biggest ten clones account for approximately 0.8% of the sample.

The cohort was made up of approximately 670 healthy bone marrow donors. At the time of sampling, every cohort member was nominally healthy, though immune exposures that went unrecorded were likely present. The donor was CMV seronegative and belonged to the group of roughly 330 seronegative cohort members. A peripheral blood sample was collected from each donor, and TCR beta sequencing was performed on peripheral blood mononuclear cells. Genomic DNA was extracted from the blood cell samples with the Qiagen DNeasy Blood Extraction Kit. Sequences were obtained from PBMCs. The rearranged chain carries TRBV6-6 and TRBJ2-7, with TRBD2 tentatively as D gene (6 bases match). The TCR was taken from a woman in her late teens or twenties in good health and CMV-seronegative. This receptor has the CDR3 CASTAGIYEQYF. In nucleotides, the sequence is TGTGCCAGCACGGCGGGGATCTACGAGCAGTACTTC.